Following are 20 T cell receptor beta chains from one sample sequenced in a study of radiotherapy plus CTLA-4 blockade in lung cancer. The data were produced by immunoSEQ multiplex PCR, yet TCRdb's version contains in-frame clones alone and is incomplete. This sample carries approximately 60,000 clones, around three quarters of them seen once, and the ten largest clones take around 4.8%. Sequencing used peripheral blood, obtained from a patient treated with radiotherapy plus ipilimumab. These receptor sequences come from a human donor with non-small cell lung cancer who had a complete response to radiotherapy plus ipilimumab.

This clone has just a few counts. This chain links TRBV6-5 with TRBJ2-1; possible D gene TRBD2, 6 bases. The V gene's germline CDR1 is MNHEY and CDR2 SVGAGI. The CDR3 runs 11 residues. V was pared by 6 bases and J by 9 bases, with 9 bases between. The CDR3 here is CASSHGGEQFF. The CDR3 region has the DNA TGTGCCAGCAGCCACGGGGGTGAGCAGTTCTTC.

The chain combines TRBV29-1 with TRBJ2-2; D uncertain. This CDR3 is 14 amino acids long. Trimming stripped 1 base from V and 0 bases from J, with 6 bases between. Per the germline V gene, CDR1 is SQVTM and CDR2 is ANQGSEA. The CDR3 nucleotides read TGCAGCGTTGAAGGGCAGGCGAACACCGGGGAGCTGTTTTTT. Residues: CSVEGQANTGELFF.

The chain carries TRBV11-2 and TRBJ1-2, with D unresolved. CDR3 length: 12 amino acids. The germline gives CDR1 SGHAT, CDR2 FQNNGV. V was clipped by 1 base and J by 8 bases, with 8 bases between them. CDR3 nucleotide sequence: TGTGCCAGCAGCTTAGTACCGGGAGGCTACACCTTC. It yields the protein CASSLVPGGYTF.

The chain uses TRBV7-2 and TRBJ2-1; 9 bases line up with TRBD2. V lost 7 bases and J lost 4; bases outside the gene matches: 8. The CDR3 covers 15 residues. CDR1 is SGHTA, CDR2 FQGNSA, per germline. CDR3 sequence: CASTPAGGAYNEQFF. The CDR3, as DNA: TGTGCCAGCACCCCAGCGGGGGGAGCTTACAATGAGCAGTTCTTC. The full variable domain, in which reference TRBV7-2 and TRBJ2-1 provide the parts outside the CDR3, is GAGVSQSPSNKVTEKGKDVELRCDPISGHTALYWYRQSLGQGLEFLIYFQGNSAPDKSGLPSDRFSAERTGGSVSTLTIQRTQQEDSAVYLCASTPAGGAYNEQFFGPGTRLTVL.

About this clone: This sample also contains other DNA sequences that code for the same CDR3. The J gene is TRBJ2-5, the V gene TRBV5-1, with D unclear. CDR3 length: 13 residues. Per the germline V gene, CDR1 is SGHRS and CDR2 is YFSETQ. Trimming took off 0 bases at V and 8 bases at J, with 11 bases between the two ends. The CDR3 sequence is CASSLGAGETQYF. The CDR3 coding sequence is TGCGCCAGCAGCTTGGGTGCCGGAGAAACCCAGTACTTC.

There are a few counts of this clone. The chain joins TRBV14 to TRBJ2-7; TRBD1 matches 7 bases. After removal of 1 base from V and 11 bases from J, the junction contained 5 bases not matched to a gene. Germline assignment: CDR1 SGHDN and CDR2 FVKESK. The CDR3 sequence is 12 residues long. In nucleotides, the CDR3 is TGTGCCAGCAGCCAAGCGTTCGGGACAGAGTACGTC. This codes for CASSQAFGTEYV.

This clone was detected a few times. The chain is built from TRBV7-8 and TRBJ2-1, with TRBD2 matching over 13 bases. In germline, CDR1 is SGHVS, CDR2 FQNEAQ. This CDR3 contains 16 residues. The V gene end was trimmed by 5 bases and the J gene end by 7 bases; junction bases not matched to a gene: 8. As DNA, the CDR3 is TGTGCCAGCAGCCCTAGGACTAGCGGGGGCGGAAATGAGCAGTTCTTC. It encodes CASSPRTSGGGNEQFF.

The V gene is TRBV4-1, the J gene TRBJ1-5; D might be TRBD1 (5 bases). Germline CDR1 MGHRA, CDR2 YSYEKL. The CDR3 is 14 residues long. V was pared by 0 bases and J by 7 bases, with 10 bases between. CDR3 amino acids: CASSQDDSRQPQHF. The CDR3 DNA sequence: TGCGCCAGCAGCCAAGATGACAGTCGGCAGCCCCAGCATTTT.

J is TRBJ1-2 and V is TRBV6-5; D is unresolved. Germline values: CDR1 MNHEY, CDR2 SVGAGI. The germline V and J ends were trimmed by 2 bases and 6 bases, with 7 bases remaining between them. This CDR3 has 12 amino acids. CDR3 bases: TGTGCCAGCAGTTACGACGGGGATGGCTACACCTTC. It translates to CASSYDGDGYTF.

The CDR3 spells CASHLDGQLKGNGYTF. The CDR3 DNA sequence: TGCGCCAGCCACTTGGACGGGCAGCTTAAGGGTAATGGCTACACCTTC. The chain is built from TRBV5-1 and TRBJ1-2; D unclear. V dropped 7 bases and J dropped 6 bases, with 25 bases sitting between them. The CDR3 extends over 16 amino acids. Germline values: CDR1 SGHRS, CDR2 YFSETQ.

The count of this clone is one. V is TRBV9 and J is TRBJ2-1; no clear D. CDR3 length: 13 amino acids. Deletions cut 1 base from V and 7 bases from J, with 9 bases between. The germline CDR1 and CDR2 sequences are SGDLS and YYNGEE. The CDR3 DNA reads TGTGCCAGCAGCGTATCACTCGGAAATGAGCAGTTCTTC. This translates into CASSVSLGNEQFF.

The chain recombines TRBV7-9 with TRBJ2-2; the match to TRBD2 covers 15 bases. CDR3 length: 18 amino acids. Germline V gene sequence: CDR1 SEHNR, CDR2 FQNEAQ (reference sequence). The V and J ends lost 3 bases and 8 bases, in that order; junction bases with no gene match: 10. The CDR3 sequence: CASSLETGTSGRLGELFF. The CDR3 region has the DNA TGTGCCAGCAGCTTGGAAACCGGGACTAGCGGGAGGTTGGGGGAGCTGTTTTTT.

The chain couples TRBV5-6 to TRBJ2-6; 10 bases agree with TRBD1. This CDR3 is built from 16 residues. From germline, CDR1 is SGHDT and CDR2 YYEEEE. With V trimmed by 5 bases and J by 0 bases, 2 bases remained unmatched. The CDR3 region has the DNA TGTGCCAGCAGGGGACAGGGGAACTCTGGGGCCAACGTCCTGACTTTC. This translates into CASRGQGNSGANVLTF.

This rearrangement joins TRBV6-5 to TRBJ1-4; tentatively, D is TRBD1 (6 bases). The CDR3 is 14 amino acids. V was trimmed by 3 bases and J by 6 bases, leaving 11 bases between them. CDR1 and CDR2 (germline): MNHEY, SVGAGI. This CDR3 is CASSYRGADEKLFF. The CDR3 nucleotides read TGTGCCAGCAGTTATAGGGGGGCTGATGAAAAACTGTTTTTT.

The CDR3: CASRGSFGTDTQYF. The CDR3 DNA reads TGTGCCAGCAGAGGATCCTTCGGCACAGATACGCAGTATTTT. The chain has TRBV11-2 and TRBJ2-3; D remains ambiguous. Germline V gene lookup returns CDR1 SGHAT and CDR2 FQNNGV. The CDR3 length is 14 residues. Trimming stripped 6 bases from V and 1 base from J, with 11 bases between.

This clone was seen only once. The chain combines TRBV19 with TRBJ1-4; D uncertain. V shed 0 bases and J shed 3 bases, with 5 bases lying between them. The CDR3 consists of 14 residues. Germline V lookup: CDR1 LNHDA, CDR2 SQIVND (reference sequence). The CDR3 DNA is TGTGCCAGTAGTATAGAGACGGCTAATGAAAAACTGTTTTTT. Protein product: CASSIETANEKLFF.

The CDR3 DNA reads as TGTGCCAGCAGTTTTAGGAAGCGACTAGCCAACAATGAGCAGTTCTTC. It is translated as CASSFRKRLANNEQFF. The chain joins TRBV27 to TRBJ2-1, with 7 bases fitting TRBD2. Per the germline V gene, CDR1 is MNHEY and CDR2 is SMNVEV (reference sequence). Unmatched junction bases numbered 10, after V lost 3 bases and J lost 5 bases. This CDR3 region has 16 residues.

The rearrangement links TRBV18 to TRBJ2-7, with 8 bases matching TRBD1. Germline loops: CDR1 KGHSH, CDR2 LQKENI. The CDR3 sequence is 14 residues long. The J segment lost 8 bases and the V segment lost 3 bases, leaving 9 bases of the junction unmatched. In DNA form, the CDR3 reads TGTGCCAGCTCACCTTCGGGACAGGCAACGCAGCAGTACGTC. It is translated as CASSPSGQATQQYV.

The rearrangement joins TRBV19 to TRBJ2-5; the match to TRBD1 covers 8 bases. The ends lost 5 bases at V and 2 bases at J; junction bases unmatched: 4. The CDR3 has 14 residues. The germline V gene encodes CDR1 LNHDA and CDR2 SQIVND (reference sequence). CDR3 DNA sequence: TGTGCCAGTAGTCTTCGACAGGGGCAAGAGACCCAGTACTTC. Translation: CASSLRQGQETQYF.

The chain uses TRBV6-6 and TRBJ1-5; tentative D call: TRBD1 (5 bases). Germline CDR1 is MNHNY and CDR2 is SVGAGI (reference sequence). The CDR3 sequence is 14 residues long. Trimming took off 0 bases at V and 2 bases at J, with 5 bases between the two ends. The CDR3 DNA reads TGTGCCAGCAGTTACTCGGGGGGCAATCAGCCCCAGCATTTT. Translated, it gives CASSYSGGNQPQHF.